The clone carrying this TCR beta chain was counted a single time. Its antigen is unidentified. The data originate from a study of T cell responses to AZD1222 COVID-19 vaccine. Notes on the study in general: Nearly half of the spike-specific TCRs reportedly recognize variant regions that carry no mutations.

The CDR3 covers 16 residues. Germline-derived CDR1 and CDR2 are SGDLS and YYNGEE. Trimming took 0 bases from V and 0 from J, leaving 12 bases between them. Method: immunoSEQ multiplex PCR; TCRdb's copy keeps in-frame clones and lacks some. The repertoire holds 130,000 or so clones, with 85% to 90% as singletons. The chain combines TRBV9 with TRBJ1-2, with a possible D match to TRBD1 (5 bases). The material was peripheral blood, obtained on day 0 of AZD1222 vaccination. This receptor was obtained from an adult in good health. The CDR3 nucleotides are TGTGCCAGCAGCGTAGATTCAGGGCAGGCTAACTATGGCTACACCTTC. Translated, it gives CASSVDSGQANYGYTF.